This T cell receptor beta chain was identified during a study of T cell responses to AZD1222 COVID-19 vaccine. Produced via immunoSEQ multiplex PCR; TCRdb's table is partial and in-frame only. This sample yields some 140,000 clones, of which roughly 90% are seen a single time; 3% to 3.5% belongs to the top ten. CDR1 WSHSY and CDR2 SAAADI come from the germline V gene. The CDR3 consists of 15 residues. With V trimmed by 5 bases and J by 6 bases, 10 bases remained unmatched. The chain joins TRBV10-2 to TRBJ2-3; 8 nucleotides line up with TRBD1. This sample comprised peripheral blood, obtained on day 0 of AZD1222 vaccination. The origin of this receptor is an adult in good health. The CDR3 reads CASSWQGARTDTQYF. CDR3 DNA sequence: TGCGCCAGCAGTTGGCAGGGGGCGCGAACTGATACGCAGTATTTT.